The clone carrying this TCR beta chain appeared many times. Its specificity is unknown. Some clones are missing from TCRdb's copy, which holds only in-frame ones; the method was immunoSEQ multiplex PCR. This table has some 180,000 clones, approximately 92% appearing once. V was trimmed by 3 bases and J by 3 bases, leaving 13 bases between them. This CDR3 has 15 residues. Germline V CDR1 and CDR2: SGDLS, YYNGEE. This record comes from a study of T cell responses to AZD1222 COVID-19 vaccine. Study details: Researchers grouped second doses given at about 4 or about 12 weeks into one pool.

Notes on the study in general: Spike-specific TCR depth and breadth grew after two AZD1222 doses. Donors, mostly white British, included more females; clonal diversity was possibly underestimated.

Material: peripheral blood, obtained on day 0 of AZD1222 vaccination. The chain employs TRBV9 and TRBJ1-3; possibly TRBD1 for D (6 bases). The origin of this receptor is an adult in good health. The CDR3 nucleotides read TGTGCCAGCAGCGAACAGGGAATAGTTGGAAACACCATATATTTT. The encoded protein is CASSEQGIVGNTIYF.